What follows are 9 T cell receptor beta chains derived from one specimen sequenced in a study of CD8+ T cells in alopecia areata. TCR sequencing used cDNA made by reverse transcription of extracted RNA. Sequencing was performed with immunoSEQ multiplex PCR; in TCRdb, only in-frame clones are kept and a portion is missing. Among under 300,000 clones listed, under 80% were seen once. This specimen consisted of CD4+ T cells sorted from blood, obtained at week 0. The receptors derive from a human donor with alopecia areata.

As DNA, the CDR3 is TGCAGCGCCCTCCGGGGGGGCGCCTATGGCTACACCTTC. It specifies CSALRGGAYGYTF. This sequence joins TRBV29-1 and TRBJ1-2; a weak D match, TRBD1 (6 bases). CDR3 size: 13 residues. CDR1 is SQVTM, CDR2 ANQGSEA, per germline. The V and J ends lost 7 bases and 4 bases respectively, with 16 bases between them.

The CDR3 bases are TGTGCCAGCAGTTCAGCGGCTATGAACACTGAAGCTTTCTTT. As protein: CASSSAAMNTEAFF. The V gene is TRBV27, the J gene TRBJ1-1; D is uncertain. Germline CDR1 is MNHEY and CDR2 is SMNVEV (reference sequence). This CDR3 comprises 14 residues. V was pared by 4 bases and J by 0 bases, with 9 bases between.

The chain is built from TRBV6-5 and TRBJ1-6; D ambiguous. Per the germline V gene, CDR1 is MNHEY and CDR2 is SVGAGI. V dropped 6 bases and J dropped 7 bases, with 10 bases sitting between them. This CDR3 contains 13 residues. DNA for the CDR3: TGTGCCAGCAGGGGGTTGGGCAATTCACCCCTCCACTTT. Protein sequence: CASRGLGNSPLHF.

Details on this clone: A clone one base away is much larger, so this may be a read error. This specimen includes other DNA sequences encoding the same CDR3. The chain has TRBV7-2 and TRBJ1-5; D ambiguous. The ends were cut back, 5 bases at V and 2 bases at J, with 7 bases in the middle. Germline V lookup: CDR1 SGHTA, CDR2 FQGNSA. CDR3 size: 13 residues. The CDR3 bases are TGTGCCAGCAGCGTAAGGGGCAATCAGCCCCAGCATTTT. This codes for CASSVRGNQPQHF.

The chain carries TRBV6-5 and TRBJ1-5, with D perhaps TRBD1 (6 bases). The CDR3 runs 15 residues. V was cut by 6 bases and J by 2 bases, with 14 bases left in between. Looked up from germline, CDR1 is MNHEY and CDR2 is SVGAGI. CDR3 bases: TGTGCCAGCAGCTCAACAGGGAGAGGCAATCAGCCCCAGCATTTT. It is translated as CASSSTGRGNQPQHF.

This chain links TRBV4-2 with TRBJ1-6; D is uncertain. Germline V gene sequence: CDR1 LGHNA, CDR2 YNFKEQ. V gave up 6 bases and J gave up 8 bases, with 11 bases separating them. The CDR3 runs to 13 residues. Here the CDR3 reads CASREGRDSPLHF. The CDR3 DNA reads as TGTGCCAGCAGAGAAGGCCGGGATTCACCCCTCCACTTT.

V is TRBV30 and J is TRBJ2-1; D not certain. The V end lost 1 base, the J end lost 3 bases, and 10 bases lay between the germline ends. Germline V gene sequence: CDR1 GTSNPN, CDR2 SVGIG (reference sequence). This CDR3 has 14 residues. Here the CDR3 reads CAWSAMDRYNEQFF. The CDR3 coding sequence is TGTGCCTGGAGTGCCATGGACCGCTACAATGAGCAGTTCTTC. The full variable domain, rest sourced from reference TRBV30 and TRBJ2-1, is SQTIHQWPATLVQPVGSPLSLECTVEGTSNPNLYWYRQAAGRGLQLLFYSVGIGQISSEVPQNLSASRPQDRQFILSSKKLLLSDSGFYLCAWSAMDRYNEQFFGPGTRLTVL.

This chain connects TRBV30 to TRBJ1-3; tentatively, D is TRBD1 (5 bases). The V gene's germline CDR1 is GTSNPN and CDR2 SVGIG (reference sequence). Trimming removed 3 bases at V and 0 bases at J, with 15 bases between. CDR3 size: 16 residues. The CDR3 spells CAWSSWGTVSGNTIYF. The CDR3 DNA reads TGTGCCTGGAGCTCCTGGGGGACGGTCTCTGGAAACACCATATATTTT.

The V gene is TRBV5-1, the J gene TRBJ2-7; D may be TRBD1 (6 bases). The germline V gene encodes CDR1 SGHRS and CDR2 YFSETQ. The V and J ends lost 5 bases and 2 bases respectively, with 11 bases between them. This CDR3 is 13 amino acids long. CDR3: CASRLSGAYEQYF. In DNA form, the CDR3 reads TGCGCCAGCAGATTGTCAGGGGCCTACGAGCAGTACTTC.